This TCR beta chain was recorded in a study of T cell changes during pregnancy in multiple sclerosis. The protocol was immunoSEQ multiplex PCR, while the TCRdb copy is restricted to in-frame clones and leaves out a portion. The sample yields about 76,000 clones, 80% to 95% seen once. This clonotype originated in a female donor in good health, enrolled as a control in a pregnancy study. The sequencing used peripheral blood, collected in the first trimester of pregnancy.

The CDR3 DNA is TGTGCCAGCTCACCAGATCCGTACAGGGTTAGCTCCTACGAGCAGTACTTC. It specifies CASSPDPYRVSSYEQYF. The gene calls are TRBV18 and TRBJ2-7, with D possibly matching TRBD1 (6 bases). The germline V gene encodes CDR1 KGHSH and CDR2 LQKENI. Trimming took 2 bases from V and 0 from J, leaving 17 bases between them. The CDR3 has 17 residues.